The rows below give T cell receptor beta chains drawn from one sample of a study of PD-1 and CTLA-4 blockade in melanoma. The repertoire was sequenced with immunoSEQ multiplex PCR; TCRdb's copy has only in-frame clones and lacks some. The profile shows around 20,000 clones, around 89% of them singletons. The material was CD8+ T cells from peripheral blood, obtained before anti-PD-1 treatment. These TCRs come from a human donor with melanoma. Each CDR3 is given without its conserved first and last residue.

v_call: TRBV2
j_call: TRBJ1-1
cdr3_aa: ASSEGDNTEAF

v_call: TRBV4-2
j_call: TRBJ2-7
cdr3_aa: ASSQDPGAYEQY

v_call: TRBV14
j_call: TRBJ2-1
cdr3_aa: ASSQDGNAWNEQF

v_call: TRBV2
j_call: TRBJ2-2
cdr3_aa: ASSEVAAANTGELF

v_call: TRBV6-5
j_call: TRBJ1-3
cdr3_aa: ASSYSGREDTIY

v_call: TRBV5-5
j_call: TRBJ2-7
cdr3_aa: ASSWGVGPSYEQY

v_call: TRBV12-3/TRBV12-4
j_call: TRBJ2-5
cdr3_aa: ASSWGGETQY

v_call: TRBV28
j_call: TRBJ1-4
cdr3_aa: ASSGGGRARLQEKLF

v_call: TRBV21-1
j_call: TRBJ1-2
cdr3_aa: ASTGDSYGYT

v_call: TRBV19
j_call: TRBJ1-1
cdr3_aa: ASSPDMNTEAF

v_call: TRBV7-2
j_call: TRBJ2-7
cdr3_aa: ASSLGLAYEQY

v_call: TRBV30
j_call: TRBJ2-7
cdr3_aa: AWRAELGGLHEQY

v_call: TRBV7-9
j_call: TRBJ1-2
cdr3_aa: ASSLVMGDYGYT

v_call: TRBV7-9
j_call: TRBJ1-4
cdr3_aa: ASSLAEEGEKLF

v_call: TRBV28
j_call: TRBJ2-1
cdr3_aa: ASSLTTYNEQF

v_call: TRBV11-2
j_call: TRBJ2-7
cdr3_aa: ASSLDPAGARDEQY

v_call: TRBV5-3
j_call: TRBJ2-4
cdr3_aa: ARSPTGGGKNIQY

v_call: TRBV4-1
j_call: TRBJ2-7
cdr3_aa: ASSQGNGYEQY

v_call: TRBV30
j_call: TRBJ2-6
cdr3_aa: ACIGFSGANVLT

v_call: TRBV29-1
j_call: TRBJ1-2
cdr3_aa: SAIGRVSNYGYT

v_call: TRBV27
j_call: TRBJ2-7
cdr3_aa: ASSQGGGLNEQY

v_call: TRBV7-9
j_call: TRBJ2-1
cdr3_aa: ASTFLSGQYNEQF

v_call: TRBV4-1
j_call: TRBJ1-4
cdr3_aa: ASSFREGSAEKLF

v_call: TRBV2
j_call: TRBJ2-3
cdr3_aa: ASKLSGGYSTDTQY

v_call: TRBV5-5
j_call: TRBJ2-3
cdr3_aa: ASSLTSDPQY

v_call: TRBV5-1
j_call: TRBJ2-7
cdr3_aa: ASSEGTGRGEQY

v_call: TRBV5-5
j_call: TRBJ1-2
cdr3_aa: ASSLVGTDYGYT

v_call: TRBV7-9
j_call: TRBJ2-7
cdr3_aa: ASSPNYEQY

v_call: TRBV28
j_call: TRBJ2-7
cdr3_aa: ASSLVDRDYEQY

v_call: TRBV10-2
j_call: TRBJ2-1
cdr3_aa: ASSESGTSGGAPYNEQF

v_call: TRBV28
j_call: TRBJ2-7
cdr3_aa: ASSPTGDSYEQY

v_call: TRBV4-3
j_call: TRBJ2-1
cdr3_aa: ASSQDRAGGAYNEQF

v_call: TRBV28
j_call: TRBJ2-7
cdr3_aa: ASSDRARSYEQY

v_call: TRBV30
j_call: TRBJ2-1
cdr3_aa: AWTSGGAGEQF

v_call: TRBV27
j_call: TRBJ2-5
cdr3_aa: ASARGASGGETQY

v_call: TRBV7-9
j_call: TRBJ2-3
cdr3_aa: ASSLIETDTDTQY

v_call: TRBV2
j_call: TRBJ1-5
cdr3_aa: ASSDGDRGRRGVPQH

v_call: TRBV27
j_call: TRBJ1-3
cdr3_aa: ASSLSPGSNTIY

v_call: TRBV27
j_call: TRBJ1-5
cdr3_aa: ASSGQGSQPQH

v_call: TRBV4-1
j_call: TRBJ1-5
cdr3_aa: ASSHSGTVDQPQH

v_call: TRBV4-2
j_call: TRBJ2-7
cdr3_aa: ASSQEEDSSYEQY

v_call: TRBV5-4
j_call: TRBJ1-1
cdr3_aa: ASSIQGIYSEAF

v_call: TRBV12-3/TRBV12-4
j_call: TRBJ1-2
cdr3_aa: ASTLRAVDGYT

v_call: TRBV11-2
j_call: TRBJ1-1
cdr3_aa: ASSLGSEAF

v_call: TRBV7-9
j_call: TRBJ1-5
cdr3_aa: ASSLEGDNQPQH

v_call: TRBV6-2/TRBV6-3
j_call: TRBJ2-7
cdr3_aa: ASSSGTGDYEQY

v_call: TRBV11-3
j_call: TRBJ1-1
cdr3_aa: ASSLAQNTEAF

v_call: TRBV30
j_call: TRBJ2-7
cdr3_aa: AWTLLGSYEQY

v_call: TRBV10-3
j_call: TRBJ1-2
cdr3_aa: AVRASYGYT

v_call: TRBV6-2/TRBV6-3
j_call: TRBJ2-7
cdr3_aa: ASSSDWDSSYEQY

v_call: TRBV30
j_call: TRBJ1-1
cdr3_aa: AWSRVTEAF

v_call: TRBV4-2
j_call: TRBJ1-1
cdr3_aa: ASSQVGGVNTEAF

v_call: TRBV7-2
j_call: TRBJ1-5
cdr3_aa: ASSLRPVYQPQH

v_call: TRBV19
j_call: TRBJ1-1
cdr3_aa: ASSIESLPNTEAF

v_call: TRBV6-5
j_call: TRBJ2-7
cdr3_aa: ASSHRGLAYEQY

v_call: TRBV27
j_call: TRBJ2-3
cdr3_aa: ASSLLAGGTDTQY

v_call: TRBV15
j_call: TRBJ1-2
cdr3_aa: ATSRDLTGVVYGYT

v_call: TRBV9
j_call: TRBJ2-7
cdr3_aa: ASSDGTSRPYEQY